These 18 T cell receptor beta chains were sequenced from one sample in a study of T cells in Graves' hyperthyroidism and ophthalmopathy. What was amplified from RNA transcripts were TCR beta CDR3 regions. An initial round of RT-PCR targeting the TCR CDR3 relied on the HTBI primer set. TCRdb re-analysed the multiplex PCR reads in MiXCR, keeping a single row per CDR3 protein. The sample carries 190,000 or so distinct CDR3 sequences, approximately 20% recorded once. Sample: blood. All receptors derive from a man aged 40-49 years with Graves' hyperthyroidism.

This clonotype was seen at least ten times. The rearrangement uses TRBV18 and TRBJ2-1; D is ambiguous. CDR3 length: 12 residues. V was trimmed by 5 bases and J by 6 bases, leaving 8 bases between them. CDR1 and CDR2 (germline): KGHSH, LQKENI. CDR3 in amino acids: CASSVTGNEQFF. The DNA for the CDR3 is TGTGCCAGCTCAGTGACCGGCAATGAGCAGTTCTTC.

This clonotype was seen ten or more times. V and J are TRBV30 and TRBJ2-5; D is unclear. Germline loops: CDR1 GTSNPN, CDR2 SVGIG (reference sequence). V was trimmed by 0 bases and J by 3 bases, leaving 8 bases between them. This CDR3 region has 13 residues. The DNA of the CDR3 is TGTGCCTGGAGTGTAGGGCGTGAAGAGACCCAGTACTTC. Translating gives CAWSVGREETQYF.

The genes are TRBV20-1 and TRBJ2-5; 13 bases align to TRBD2. This CDR3 comprises 15 residues. Germline CDR1 and CDR2: DFQATT and SNEGSKA (reference sequence). V lost 5 bases, J lost 2 bases, and 5 bases stayed unmatched. DNA for the CDR3: TGCAGTGCTCTGGGACTAGCGGGGCCACAAGAGACCCAGTACTTC. It translates to CSALGLAGPQETQYF.

The table lists this clonotype with many counts. V is TRBV20-1 and J is TRBJ1-5, with D perhaps TRBD1 (6 bases). The CDR3 covers 13 residues. Trimming pared 3 bases from V and 9 bases from J, leaving 15 bases between. Germline CDR1 is DFQATT and CDR2 is SNEGSKA (reference sequence). The CDR3 coding sequence is TGCAGTGCTAGGGGAGGGGGGTTGGCGCCCCAGCATTTT. It specifies CSARGGGLAPQHF.

This clonotype has a handful of counts. J is TRBJ2-1 and V is TRBV4-3; the D gene is possibly TRBD1 (5 bases). The ends were cut back, 1 base at V and 2 bases at J, with 9 bases in the middle. Per the germline V gene, CDR1 is LGHNA and CDR2 is YSLEER. The CDR3 length is 15 residues. CDR3 sequence reads: CASSQVRGAYNEQFF. In DNA, the CDR3 is TGCGCCAGCAGCCAAGTAAGGGGCGCCTACAATGAGCAGTTCTTC.

This clonotype was picked up many times. This rearrangement joins TRBV12-3 or TRBV12-4 to TRBJ1-6, with 7 bases lining up with TRBD1. The J segment lost 6 bases and the V segment lost 5 bases, leaving 4 bases of the junction unmatched. The CDR3 extends over 14 amino acids. The CDR3 loop is CASSHDRVNSPLHF. CDR3 coding DNA: TGTGCCAGCAGTCACGACAGGGTTAATTCACCCCTCCACTTT.

This clonotype came up many times. This rearrangement joins TRBV28 to TRBJ1-6; no clear D gene. The CDR3 covers 16 residues. CDR1 is MDHEN, CDR2 SYDVKM, per germline. V lost 5 bases, J lost 0 bases, and 11 bases lay in between. CDR3 coding DNA: TGTGCCAGCAGTCCAGTGTTGAGCTCCTATAATTCACCCCTCCACTTT. This translates into CASSPVLSSYNSPLHF.

This clonotype appeared many times. The chain carries TRBV10-3 and TRBJ1-2; D may be TRBD1 (5 bases). V was trimmed by 6 bases and J by 8 bases, leaving 13 bases between them. The length of the CDR3 is 12 residues. Per the germline V gene, CDR1 is ENHRY and CDR2 is SYGVKD. The chain's CDR3 is CAIRSQGYGYTF. CDR3 nucleotide sequence: TGTGCCATCAGATCCCAGGGATACGGCTACACCTTC.

This clonotype has ten or more counts. The V and J genes are TRBV5-5 and TRBJ2-3, with D unclear. CDR3 length: 14 residues. Trimming removed 0 bases from V and 4 bases from J, with 9 bases in between. Germline CDR1 reads SGHKS; CDR2 reads YYEKEE (reference sequence). CDR3 amino acids: CASSLEIGADTQYF. CDR3 DNA sequence: TGTGCCAGCAGCTTGGAAATTGGGGCAGATACGCAGTATTTT. The full variable domain, rest sourced from reference TRBV5-5 and TRBJ2-3, is DAGVTQSPTHLIKTRGQQVTLRCSPISGHKSVSWYQQVLGQGPQFIFQYYEKEERGRGNFPDRFSARQFPNYSSELNVNALLLGDSALYLCASSLEIGADTQYFGPGTRLTVL.

The chain employs TRBV20-1 and TRBJ2-7; 10 bases agree with TRBD1. The CDR3 spans 18 residues. CDR1 is DFQATT and CDR2 is SNEGSKA in the germline V gene (reference sequence). V shed 0 bases and J 4 bases; nucleotides not matched to a gene: 15. The CDR3 here is CSARDHFRAGTGAYEQYF. DNA for the CDR3: TGCAGTGCTAGAGATCATTTTAGGGCCGGGACAGGGGCTTACGAGCAGTACTTC.

This clonotype was observed many times. The chain couples TRBV28 to TRBJ1-6, with D possibly being TRBD1 (5 bases). The ends were cut back, 3 bases at V and 2 bases at J, with 8 bases in the middle. This CDR3 contains 15 residues. Germline V gives CDR1 MDHEN, CDR2 SYDVKM. The CDR3 sequence: CASSLTATYNSPLHF. In nucleotides, the CDR3 is TGTGCCAGCAGTTTGACAGCGACCTATAATTCACCCCTCCACTTT.

This clonotype showed up many times. The CDR3 DNA follows: TGTGCCAGCAGCCCCCTGGACTCGCGACTCACAGATACGCAGTATTTT. Its translation is CASSPLDSRLTDTQYF. The chain has TRBV7-3 and TRBJ2-3, with D maybe TRBD2 (5 bases). CDR3 size: 16 residues. Germline V gene lookup returns CDR1 SGHTA and CDR2 FQGTGA. V lost 5 bases to trimming and J lost 2 bases, with 17 bases between them.

This clonotype was seen a few times. The chain uses TRBV6-6 and TRBJ1-5; D remains unclear. Germline V gives CDR1 MNHNY, CDR2 SVGAGI (reference sequence). V gave up 0 bases and J gave up 11 bases, with 17 bases separating them. The CDR3 length is 15 residues. The CDR3 region is CASSYSKTRPSTQHF. In DNA, the CDR3 is TGTGCCAGCAGTTACTCGAAGACTCGCCCTTCGACCCAGCATTTT.

The chain carries TRBV7-2 and TRBJ1-2, with D possibly being TRBD1 (6 bases). The germline V gene has CDR1 SGHTA and CDR2 FQGNSA. V was cut by 5 bases and J by 7 bases, with 17 bases left in between. The CDR3 runs 14 residues. For the CDR3, the DNA is TGTGCCAGCAGCCCTTACAGGGTTCCCGCTGGCTACACCTTC. Translation gives CASSPYRVPAGYTF.

This clonotype has ten or more counts. The chain has TRBV7-8 and TRBJ1-1; TRBD1 matches at 7 bases. The length of the CDR3 is 12 residues. Germline V gene data show CDR1 as SGHVS and CDR2 as FQNEAQ. Germline trimming cut 3 bases from V and 6 bases from J; bases unmatched to any gene: 1. The CDR3 is CASSFRGAEAFF. The CDR3 DNA follows: TGTGCCAGCAGCTTCAGGGGGGCTGAAGCTTTCTTT.

This clonotype was seen many times. The gene calls are TRBV5-1 and TRBJ1-1; TRBD1 agrees at 7 bases. Unmatched junction bases numbered 12, after V lost 4 bases and J lost 6 bases. Looked up from germline, CDR1 is SGHRS and CDR2 is YFSETQ. The CDR3 consists of 15 residues. The CDR3 nucleotides read TGCGCCAGCAGCATCCGGGACAGTGGGTCCCCTGAAGCTTTCTTT. The encoded protein is CASSIRDSGSPEAFF.

J is TRBJ1-5 and V is TRBV7-2; unclear D gene. Germline CDR1 and CDR2: SGHTA and FQGNSA. The CDR3 is 13 amino acids. Trimming shortened V by 2 bases and J by 6 bases, and 8 bases separated the two germline ends. As DNA, the CDR3 is TGTGCCAGCAGCTTACACGTATCTCAGCCCCAGCATTTT. Translation gives CASSLHVSQPQHF.

This clonotype was recorded at least ten times. This sequence joins TRBV28 and TRBJ1-5; TRBD1 might be the D (5 bases). Germline-derived CDR1 and CDR2 are MDHEN and SYDVKM. V lost 8 bases and J lost 5, with 10 bases in between. The CDR3 contains 12 residues. CDR3 in DNA: TGTGCCAGCGTCGACAGAGATCAGCCCCAGCATTTT. Translating gives CASVDRDQPQHF.